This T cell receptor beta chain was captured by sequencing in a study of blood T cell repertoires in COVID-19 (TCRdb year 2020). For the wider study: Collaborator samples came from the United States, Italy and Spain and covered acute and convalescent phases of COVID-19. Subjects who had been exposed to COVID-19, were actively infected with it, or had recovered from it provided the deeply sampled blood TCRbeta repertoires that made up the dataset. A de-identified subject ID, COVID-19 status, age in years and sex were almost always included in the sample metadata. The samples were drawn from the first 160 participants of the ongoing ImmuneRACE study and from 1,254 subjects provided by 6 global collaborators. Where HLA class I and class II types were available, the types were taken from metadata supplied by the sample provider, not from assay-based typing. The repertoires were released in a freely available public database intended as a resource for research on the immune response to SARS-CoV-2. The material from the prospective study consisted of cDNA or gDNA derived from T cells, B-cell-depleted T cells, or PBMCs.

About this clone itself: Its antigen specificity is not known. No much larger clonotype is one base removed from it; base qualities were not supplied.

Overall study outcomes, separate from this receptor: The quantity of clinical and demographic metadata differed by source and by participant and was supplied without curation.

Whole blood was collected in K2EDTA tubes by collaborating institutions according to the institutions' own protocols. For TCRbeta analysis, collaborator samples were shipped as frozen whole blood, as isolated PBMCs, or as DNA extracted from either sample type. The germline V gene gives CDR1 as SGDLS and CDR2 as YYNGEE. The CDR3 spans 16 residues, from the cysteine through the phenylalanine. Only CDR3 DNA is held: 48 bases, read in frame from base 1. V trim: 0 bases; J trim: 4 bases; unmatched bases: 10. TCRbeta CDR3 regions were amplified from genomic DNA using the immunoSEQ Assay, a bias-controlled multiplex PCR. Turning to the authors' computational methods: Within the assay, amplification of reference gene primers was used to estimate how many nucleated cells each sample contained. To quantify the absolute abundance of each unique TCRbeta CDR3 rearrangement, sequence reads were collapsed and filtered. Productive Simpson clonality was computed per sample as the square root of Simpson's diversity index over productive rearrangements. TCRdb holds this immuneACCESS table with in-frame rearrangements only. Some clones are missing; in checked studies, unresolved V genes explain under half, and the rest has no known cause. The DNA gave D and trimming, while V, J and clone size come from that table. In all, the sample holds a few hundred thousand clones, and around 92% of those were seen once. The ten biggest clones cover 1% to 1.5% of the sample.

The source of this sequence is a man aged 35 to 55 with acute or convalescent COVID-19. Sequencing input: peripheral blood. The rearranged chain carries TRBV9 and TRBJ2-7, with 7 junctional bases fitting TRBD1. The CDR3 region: CASSVDPSTGAYEQYF. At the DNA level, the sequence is TGTGCCAGCAGCGTAGACCCCTCCACAGGGGCATACGAGCAGTACTTC.